The TCR beta chain under discussion was sequenced for a study of blood T cells in healthy people across ages. General study points: Per million T cells, the diversity of TCR beta decreased roughly linearly as age advanced. Changes seen in expanded clonotypes were possibly confounded by donor CMV status left unknown.

Then a second PCR, running about 6 to 12 cycles, was carried out with a sample-barcoded 5' primer and a J-beta primer mix. One entry per CDR3 protein results from TCRdb running MiXCR on the 5' RACE reads. The table has roughly 800,000 distinct CDR3 sequences, 55% to 70% seen once. The CDR3 has 11 residues. Germline CDR1 is DFQATT and CDR2 is SNEGSKA (reference sequence). The V end lost 6 bases, the J end lost 8 bases, and 13 bases lay between the germline ends. As concerns this clonotype: The antigen is unknown.

The chain has TRBV20-1 and TRBJ1-2; the D gene is possibly TRBD1 (5 bases). The TCR originated in a man under 40 in good health. The specimen was blood. In nucleotides, the CDR3 is TGCAGTGCGGGGGAAGTGGGGGGCTACACCTTC. This sequence encodes CSAGEVGGYTF.